There are a few counts of the clone carrying this T cell receptor beta chain. Antigen specificity is unknown. The isolated RNA, all of it, was reverse transcribed, so expressed TCRB transcripts were what got sequenced. Naive, central memory and regulatory T cell samples came to a mean of approximately 3.3 million reads. The table came from immunoSEQ multiplex PCR; TCRdb's copy has only in-frame clones and leaves some out. Here the sample spans roughly 50,000 clones, around 45% being singletons. The data belong to a study of beta chain features in type 1 diabetes. Findings and caveats of the study: Moderate yet significant TCRB CDR3 shortening was seen in Type 1 diabetes patients in all four CD4+ subsets.

Deletions cut 2 bases from V and 5 bases from J, with 9 bases between. The CDR3 totals 14 residues. Germline values: CDR1 MDHEN, CDR2 SYDVKM. The sample taken for sequencing was Tregs from blood. This receptor was obtained from a man in his thirties or forties with type 1 diabetes. The V gene is TRBV28, the J gene TRBJ2-2; a possible D gene is TRBD2 (6 bases). The CDR3 sequence is CASSLGGTTGELFF. The CDR3 DNA is TGTGCCAGCAGTTTAGGCGGGACGACCGGGGAGCTGTTTTTT.